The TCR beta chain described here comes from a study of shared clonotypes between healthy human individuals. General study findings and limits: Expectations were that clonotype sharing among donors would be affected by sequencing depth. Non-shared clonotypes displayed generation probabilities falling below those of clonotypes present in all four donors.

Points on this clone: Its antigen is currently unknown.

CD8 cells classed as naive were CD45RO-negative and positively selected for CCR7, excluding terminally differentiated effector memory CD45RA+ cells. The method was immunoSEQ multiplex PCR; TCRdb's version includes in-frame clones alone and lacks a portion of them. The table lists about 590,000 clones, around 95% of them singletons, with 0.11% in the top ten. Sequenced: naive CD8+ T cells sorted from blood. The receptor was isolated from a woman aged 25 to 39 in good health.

Written as DNA, the CDR3 is TGTGCCAGCAGCCAGATACAGGGGGACACTGAAGCTTTCTTT. Residues: CASSQIQGDTEAFF. The chain has TRBV6-5 and TRBJ1-1; 8 bases fit TRBD1. Unmatched junction bases numbered 6, after V lost 6 bases and J lost 3 bases. Germline assignment: CDR1 MNHEY and CDR2 SVGAGI. This CDR3 has 14 residues.